The text below deals with one T cell receptor (beta chain). The antigen remains undetermined. The record originates from a study of shared clonotypes between healthy human individuals. Study conclusions and caveats: In the sorted subsets, rarefaction showed sequencing was incomplete despite large depth. Between a few donors, naive CD4 clonotypes were shared at a level of about 5%.

In the authors' methods: Filtering differed since immunoSEQ provided only junctions, with no quality scores. The data were produced by immunoSEQ multiplex PCR, yet TCRdb's version contains in-frame clones alone and is incomplete. The D gene and trimming were derived from the DNA, and the V and J assignments and clone size from that table. This sample has about 2.4 million clones; 93% occur once, and the top ten carry around 0.37%. V lost 7 bases, J lost 0 bases, and 10 bases lay in between. CDR1 is SGHRS, CDR2 YFSETQ, per germline. The length of the CDR3 is 13 residues. Each sample came from a Caucasian adult donor living in Nashville, Tennessee.

The sample taken for sequencing was naive CD4+ T cells from PBMCs. Subset: CD45RA+ positively selected. The chain joins TRBV5-1 to TRBJ1-2, with a tentative D call TRBD1 (6 bases). This receptor was obtained from a man between 18 and 35 years old in good health. Some clones in this sample may be carry-over from other donors' samples. The CDR3 loop is CASSEGANYGYTF. The CDR3 DNA reads as TGCGCCAGCTCCGAGGGGGCTAACTATGGCTACACCTTC.